These 11 T cell receptor beta chains originate from one sample sequenced in a study of blood T cells in healthy people across ages. Next came a second PCR, run for about 7 to 11 cycles, which used a sample-barcoded 5' primer along with a J-beta primer mix. TCRdb redid the calling of the 5' RACE reads with MiXCR, one entry per CDR3 protein. The sample lists approximately 800,000 distinct CDR3 sequences, about 47% occurring once. The source material was blood. These receptors were obtained from a man aged 80 or over in good health.

The chain has TRBV7-9 and TRBJ2-1; D gene ambiguous. Germline V gives CDR1 SEHNR, CDR2 FQNEAQ (reference sequence). Trimming took 1 base from V and 15 from J, leaving 16 bases between them. This CDR3 spans 13 amino acids. Here the CDR3 reads CASSLGIRRPAFF. As DNA, the CDR3 is TGTGCCAGCAGCTTAGGGATTCGTCGACCTGCGTTCTTC.

The V gene is TRBV9, the J gene TRBJ2-3; D might be TRBD1 (6 bases). The germline V and J ends were trimmed by 6 bases and 1 base, with 15 bases remaining between them. Germline CDR1 reads SGDLS; CDR2 reads YYNGEE. The CDR3 totals 15 residues. Here the CDR3 DNA reads TGTGCCAGCAATCCCACGGGACACCGCACAGATACGCAGTATTTT. This translates into CASNPTGHRTDTQYF.

This clonotype was detected many times. The gene calls are TRBV6-6 and TRBJ2-7, with D possibly TRBD1 on 6 matching bases. Looked up from germline, CDR1 is MNHNY and CDR2 is SVGAGI (reference sequence). The V end was cut by 2 bases, the J end by 4 bases, with 12 bases between. The CDR3 runs 14 residues. The chain's CDR3 is CASSYSTGNYEQYF. For the CDR3, the DNA is TGTGCCAGCAGTTACAGTACAGGGAATTACGAGCAGTACTTC.

The chain carries TRBV7-2 and TRBJ2-5; D is perhaps TRBD1 (6 bases). V shed 3 bases and J shed 5 bases, with 25 bases lying between them. Germline V gene lookup returns CDR1 SGHTA and CDR2 FQGNSA. The CDR3 has 18 residues. The CDR3 here is CASSFRGYDRSPFETQYF. CDR3 sequence (DNA): TGTGCCAGCAGCTTCAGGGGCTACGACAGGAGTCCGTTTGAGACCCAGTACTTC.

The rearrangement links TRBV24-1 to TRBJ2-4; D is possibly TRBD2 (6 bases). The tail of the sequence fits TRBJ2-5 better, so the J call may be wrong. The V gene's germline CDR1 is KGHDR and CDR2 SFDVKD. The CDR3 spans 12 residues. The CDR3 DNA is TGTGCCACCAGTGATTTCGGGAGGACCCAGTACTTC. Residues: CATSDFGRTQYF.

This clonotype was observed a handful of times. The chain couples TRBV29-1 to TRBJ2-5, with 8 bases that match TRBD2. Germline V gene sequence: CDR1 SQVTM, CDR2 ANQGSEA. The CDR3 runs 14 residues. With V trimmed by 0 bases and J by 5 bases, 5 bases remained unmatched. In DNA form, the CDR3 reads TGCAGCGTTGAAGATCGGGGGGGCGGGGAGACCCAGTACTTC. The encoded protein is CSVEDRGGGETQYF.

Concerning this clonotype itself: This may come from a read error, since a much larger clone is one base off. The V gene is TRBV7-2, the J gene TRBJ2-3; 7 bases are shared with TRBD2. V gave up 5 bases and J gave up 11 bases; unmatched junction bases: 16. This CDR3 region has 15 residues. In germline, CDR1 is SGHTA, CDR2 FQGNSA. As DNA, the CDR3 is TGTGCCAGCAGCGGCGTAGTGCGGGAGAGTGAGGGGCAGTATTTT. Amino acid sequence: CASSGVVRESEGQYF.

This clonotype was counted a single time. The V call is TRBV7-2, the J call TRBJ2-7; 7 bases line up with TRBD2. Germline V gene lookup returns CDR1 SGHTA and CDR2 FQGNSA. With 2 bases clipped from V and 12 bases from J, the junction kept 19 bases outside the gene matches. This CDR3 spans 16 amino acids. For the CDR3, the DNA is TGTGCCAGCAGCTTAATTTCTAGCGGAGGCCAAGAGACCCGGTACTTC. This codes for CASSLISSGGQETRYF. Filled out from reference TRBV7-2 and TRBJ2-7, the complete variable domain reads GAGVSQSPSNKVTEKGKDVELRCDPISGHTALYWYRQSLGQGLEFLIYFQGNSAPDKSGLPSDRFSAERTGGSVSTLTIQRTQQEDSAVYLCASSLISSGGQETRYFGPGTRLTVT.

This sequence joins TRBV5-5 and TRBJ1-4; D uncertain. V was shortened by 2 bases and J by 6 bases, with 14 bases between the two germline ends. This CDR3 comprises 15 residues. Germline lookup yields CDR1 SGHKS and CDR2 YYEKEE (reference sequence). Written as DNA, the CDR3 is TGTGCCAGCAGCTTCATCCTTACTCGGGATGAAAAACTGTTTTTT. Its protein is CASSFILTRDEKLFF.

The chain links TRBV10-3 to TRBJ1-2; no clear D. Trimming removed 6 bases at V and 3 bases at J, with 14 bases between. There are 14 residues in the CDR3. Germline V gene sequence: CDR1 ENHRY, CDR2 SYGVKD. Written as DNA, the CDR3 is TGTGCCATCAGGGAGGAGGGATTGGACTATGGCTACACCTTC. It yields the protein CAIREEGLDYGYTF.

V usage is TRBV7-2 and J usage is TRBJ2-3; 8 bases line up with TRBD2. V was clipped by 1 base and J by 12 bases; unmatched bases: 3. Germline V lookup: CDR1 SGHTA, CDR2 FQGNSA. The CDR3 sequence is 12 residues long. The CDR3 here is CASSLGLATQYF. The CDR3 region has the DNA TGTGCCAGCAGCTTAGGACTAGCGACTCAGTATTTT. The whole variable domain, remainder taken from reference TRBV7-2 and TRBJ2-3, is GAGVSQSPSNKVTEKGKDVELRCDPISGHTALYWYRQSLGQGLEFLIYFQGNSAPDKSGLPSDRFSAERTGGSVSTLTIQRTQQEDSAVYLCASSLGLATQYFGPGTRLTVL.